Below, 27 T cell receptor beta chains from the same sample are listed, as sequenced in a study of Graves' ophthalmopathy and Graves' hyperthyroidism. RNA transcripts were the template, and TCR beta CDR3 regions were amplified from them. First-round RT-PCR used HTBI primers; second-round multiplex PCR followed. A single record per CDR3 protein comes from TCRdb applying MiXCR to the multiplex PCR reads. This sample has over a million distinct CDR3 sequences, with around a third found just once. Sequenced input: peripheral blood or thyroid tissue (not recorded which). The receptors were sampled from an adult man with Graves' hyperthyroidism.

Turning to this clonotype: A much larger clone sits a single nucleotide away, making a read error possible. CDR3 loop: CASRHRIGVGYTF. The CDR3 DNA reads as TGTGCCAGCAGACACAGAATCGGGGTAGGCTACACCTTC. This rearrangement joins TRBV7-8 to TRBJ1-2; D remains unclear. With 6 bases removed from V and 8 bases from J, the gap between germline ends came to 16 bases. The CDR3 extends over 13 amino acids. CDR1 SGHVS and CDR2 FQNEAQ come from the germline V gene.

The V call is TRBV12-3 or TRBV12-4, the J call TRBJ1-4; D remains ambiguous. Trimming took 4 bases from V and 8 from J, leaving 17 bases between them. The CDR3 has 15 amino acids. Written as DNA, the CDR3 is TGTGCCAGCAGTTCCTGGGAGGGTGGAGAGGAAAAACTGTTTTTT. Its translation: CASSSWEGGEEKLFF.

The chain combines TRBV29-1 with TRBJ1-5; 7 nucleotides align to TRBD1. Germline assignment: CDR1 SQVTM and CDR2 ANQGSEA. The ends lost 7 bases at V and 5 bases at J; junction bases unmatched: 5. CDR3 size: 12 residues. CDR3 sequence reads: CSGNTGDQPQHF. The CDR3 bases are TGCAGCGGCAATACAGGGGATCAGCCCCAGCATTTT.

This clonotype was seen at least ten times. The rearrangement joins TRBV10-2 to TRBJ2-7; D is possibly TRBD2 (5 bases). V was trimmed by 4 bases and J by 2 bases, leaving 12 bases between them. The CDR3 spans 14 residues. In germline, CDR1 is WSHSY, CDR2 SAAADI. The CDR3 DNA reads TGCGCCAGCAGTGTAGTATGGGAGACCTACGAGCAGTACTTC. Its translation: CASSVVWETYEQYF.

With regard to this clonotype: This may come from a read error, since a much larger clone is one base off. The final CDR3 position lacks the conserved phenylalanine or tryptophan, pointing to a likely read error. The rearrangement joins TRBV7-2 to TRBJ2-5; unclear D gene. CDR3 length: 13 residues. V shed 5 bases and J shed 1 base, with 8 bases lying between them. Germline CDR1 and CDR2: SGHTA and FQGNSA. The CDR3 DNA reads TGTGCCAGCAGCGACACCTTCCAAGAGACCCAGTACCTC. Translation: CASSDTFQETQYL.

This clonotype was counted ten times or more. The chain employs TRBV15 and TRBJ1-2; 8 bases agree with TRBD1. The CDR3 has 18 residues. V was pared by 0 bases and J by 6 bases, with 15 bases of the junction left unmatched. The germline V gene encodes CDR1 LNHNV and CDR2 YYDKDF (reference sequence). This CDR3 reads CATSREVSWAGGRNGYTF. CDR3 in DNA: TGTGCCACCAGCAGAGAAGTTTCATGGGCAGGGGGCCGGAATGGCTACACCTTC.

This chain links TRBV12-3 or TRBV12-4 with TRBJ2-7, with TRBD1 as a possible D gene (6 bases). This CDR3 contains 15 residues. Trimming shortened V by 6 bases and J by 0 bases, and 15 bases separated the two germline ends. Written as DNA, the CDR3 is TGTGCCAGCAGCGAGACAGGAAGACGCTCCTACGAGCAGTACTTC. Encoded protein: CASSETGRRSYEQYF.

V is TRBV7-6 and J is TRBJ1-1; unclear D gene. The germline V gene encodes CDR1 SGHVS and CDR2 FNYEAQ. The CDR3 has 14 residues. With 2 bases removed from V and 1 base from J, the gap between germline ends came to 8 bases. This chain's CDR3 is CASSLSVGNTEAFF. The CDR3 DNA follows: TGTGCCAGCAGCTTATCTGTCGGGAACACTGAAGCTTTCTTT.

Concerning this clonotype itself: A single base separates this from a much larger clone, so it may be a read error. This chain connects TRBV7-2 to TRBJ1-1, with D unclear. Germline CDR1 and CDR2: SGHTA and FQGNSA. The CDR3 is made up of 13 amino acids. Here the CDR3 reads CASSLRDKGEASF. CDR3 bases: TGTGCCAGCAGCCTAAGGGATAAGGGCGAAGCTTCCTTT.

This clonotype was seen once. J is TRBJ2-7 and V is TRBV27, with D tentatively TRBD2 (5 bases). The CDR3 is 17 amino acids. V was cut by 6 bases and J by 5 bases, with 26 bases left in between. Germline-derived CDR1 and CDR2 are MNHEY and SMNVEV (reference sequence). CDR3 protein: CASSPRTRGHPTDEQYF. CDR3 nucleotide sequence: TGTGCCAGCAGCCCTAGGACTCGCGGGCATCCCACGGACGAGCAGTACTTC.

This clonotype was seen many times. This chain joins TRBV10-3 and TRBJ2-5, with 10 nucleotides matching TRBD2. Germline V gene lookup returns CDR1 ENHRY and CDR2 SYGVKD. This CDR3 region has 16 residues. J lost 4 bases, V lost 2 bases, and 7 bases had no gene match. The CDR3 DNA sequence: TGTGCCATCAGTGAGCTCGGGACTAGCGTGGGAGAGACCCAGTACTTC. It specifies CAISELGTSVGETQYF.

Ten or more counts support this clonotype. V gene TRBV11-2 combines with J gene TRBJ1-4; 8 nucleotides line up with TRBD1. The V gene end was trimmed by 6 bases and the J gene end by 0 bases; junction bases not matched to a gene: 9. Germline V CDR1 and CDR2: SGHAT, FQNNGV. The CDR3 totals 17 residues. The CDR3 spells CASRSLTGGPTNEKLFF. The CDR3 DNA sequence: TGTGCCAGCAGAAGCTTAACAGGGGGTCCAACTAATGAAAAACTGTTTTTT.

The chain is built from TRBV29-1 and TRBJ2-5; weak D call: TRBD1 (6 bases). Trimming pared 6 bases from V and 3 bases from J, leaving 20 bases between. The CDR3 totals 15 residues. Germline assignment: CDR1 SQVTM and CDR2 ANQGSEA. This chain's CDR3 is CSVGKTTGWKETQYF. The DNA for the CDR3 is TGCAGCGTGGGAAAAACGACAGGCTGGAAAGAGACCCAGTACTTC.

With regard to this clonotype: The conserved final phenylalanine or tryptophan is absent from the CDR3, which likely points to a read error. The chain has TRBV25-1 and TRBJ1-6; D is perhaps TRBD1 (5 bases). This CDR3 is built from 14 residues. From germline, CDR1 is MGHDK and CDR2 SYGVNS. Trimming removed 4 bases at V and 5 bases at J, with 9 bases between. CDR3 sequence reads: CASSVGRDNSPLHP. CDR3 sequence (DNA): TGTGCCAGCAGTGTGGGGCGGGATAATTCACCCCTCCACCCT.

This clonotype was detected only a few times. One end of the junction varies from germline; a read error may be responsible. The rearrangement uses TRBV29-1 and TRBJ1-2; D gene ambiguous. The CDR3 extends over 8 amino acids. From germline, CDR1 is SQVTM and CDR2 ANQGSEA. Here the CDR3 reads CSVGGWAF. For the CDR3, the DNA is TGCAGCGTTGGGGGTTGGGCCTTC.

A remark on this clonotype: Given a much more abundant clone one base away, this may be a read error. The gene calls are TRBV7-2 and TRBJ2-5; 9 bases agree with TRBD1. Germline V gene lookup returns CDR1 SGHTA and CDR2 FQGNSA. CDR3 size: 16 residues. The CDR3 protein is CASSTWTGVYQEAQYF. The CDR3 nucleotides read TGTGCCAGCAGCACATGGACAGGGGTCTACCAAGAGGCCCAGTACTTC.

This clonotype was detected once. The CDR3 region has the DNA TGTGCCAGCAGACTCCAGGAGTTATACCAAGAGACCCAGTACTTC. This translates into CASRLQELYQETQYF. The chain carries TRBV6-1 and TRBJ2-5; D is unclear. The CDR3 extends over 15 amino acids. CDR1 and CDR2 from the germline V gene are MNHNS and SASEGT. The ends were cut back, 6 bases at V and 0 bases at J, with 14 bases in the middle.

With respect to this clonotype: A read error may produce the germline difference seen at one junction end. This sequence joins TRBV4-2 and TRBJ2-5; D possibly corresponds to TRBD2 (5 bases). The CDR3 extends over 14 amino acids. From germline, CDR1 is LGHNA and CDR2 YNFKEQ. The CDR3 nucleotides are TGTGCCAGCAGCCAAGAGGGAGTCCAAGAGGCCCAGTACTTC. Translated, it gives CASSQEGVQEAQYF.

V gene TRBV20-1 combines with J gene TRBJ1-3, with D perhaps TRBD1 (5 bases). Trimming took 6 bases from V and 8 from J, leaving 14 bases between them. Germline values: CDR1 DFQATT, CDR2 SNEGSKA (reference sequence). The CDR3 covers 12 residues. The CDR3: CSARGRVDTIYF. Here the CDR3 DNA reads TGCAGTGCGAGGGGCCGGGTGGACACCATATATTTT.

The CDR3 loop reads CASSISGPSTDTQYF. In nucleotides, the CDR3 is TGTGCCAGTAGTATCTCGGGGCCAAGCACAGATACGCAGTATTTT. This chain joins TRBV19 and TRBJ2-3; D is possibly TRBD1 or TRBD2 (5 bases each). The V gene's germline CDR1 is LNHDA and CDR2 SQIVND (reference sequence). V dropped 3 bases and J dropped 0 bases, with 10 bases sitting between them. This CDR3 has 15 residues.

Turning to this clonotype: A junction end diverges from the germline sequence, so it may reflect a read error. V and J are TRBV7-8 and TRBJ1-1; tentatively, D is TRBD1 (6 bases). Germline CDR1 SGHVS, CDR2 FQNEAQ. CDR3 length: 9 amino acids. CDR3 nucleotides: TGTGCCAGCAGCCGCCGCGGACAGTTT. It specifies CASSRRGQF.

The rearrangement joins TRBV4-2 to TRBJ2-7; tentative D call: TRBD2 (6 bases). Per the germline V gene, CDR1 is LGHNA and CDR2 is YNFKEQ. The length of the CDR3 is 14 residues. Trimming shortened V by 1 base and J by 3 bases, and 10 bases separated the two germline ends. This chain's CDR3 is CASSQVIADYEQYF. CDR3 DNA: TGTGCCAGCAGCCAAGTTATAGCGGACTACGAGCAGTACTTC.

This clonotype was counted ten times or more. This rearrangement joins TRBV5-1 to TRBJ2-2; no firm D call. V was cut by 0 bases and J by 4 bases, with 19 bases left in between. The CDR3 length is 18 residues. CDR1 and CDR2 (germline): SGHRS, YFSETQ. For the CDR3, the DNA is TGCGCCAGCAGCTTGGAGCGACGTCTAGGCGGCGTCACCGGGGAGCTGTTTTTT. Translating gives CASSLERRLGGVTGELFF. Supplemented by reference TRBV5-1 and TRBJ2-2, the full variable domain reads KAGVTQTPRYLIKTRGQQVTLSCSPISGHRSVSWYQQTPGQGLQFLFEYFSETQRNKGNFPGRFSGRQFSNSRSEMNVSTLELGDSALYLCASSLERRLGGVTGELFFGEGSRLTVL.

As for this clonotype: A much larger clone lies one base from this, so it may be a read error. J is TRBJ1-2 and V is TRBV2; D unclear. The CDR3 is made up of 14 amino acids. Germline assignment: CDR1 SNHLY and CDR2 FYNNEI. The CDR3 bases are TGTGCCAGCAGTGAGGATGCTACCAGCTATGGCCACACCTTC. Translating it yields CASSEDATSYGHTF. Supplemented by reference TRBV2 and TRBJ1-2, the full variable domain reads EPEVTQTPSHQVTQMGQEVILRCVPISNHLYFYWYRQILGQKVEFLVSFYNNEISEKSEIFDDQFSVERPDGSNFTLKIRSTKLEDSAMYFCASSEDATSYGHTFGSGTRLTVV.

The gene calls are TRBV6-6 and TRBJ1-2, with TRBD1 matching over 12 bases. CDR3 length equals 17 residues. V lost 3 bases and J lost 6; bases outside the gene matches: 11. CDR1 is MNHNY and CDR2 is SVGAGI in the germline V gene (reference sequence). CDR3 nucleotide sequence: TGTGCCAGCAGTTATGGGACAGGGGGCCGGGAGGCCCATGGCTACACCTTC. Amino acid sequence: CASSYGTGGREAHGYTF.

Ten or more counts support this clonotype. This sequence joins TRBV15 and TRBJ1-1; D not resolved. With 0 bases removed from V and 4 bases from J, the gap between germline ends came to 6 bases. Germline V gene data show CDR1 as LNHNV and CDR2 as YYDKDF (reference sequence). CDR3 size: 13 residues. The DNA of the CDR3 is TGTGCCACCAGCAGAGATCACGGCACTGAAGCTTTCTTT. Residues: CATSRDHGTEAFF.

This chain connects TRBV20-1 to TRBJ1-1; no clear D. The CDR3 sequence is 16 residues long. Germline V gives CDR1 DFQATT, CDR2 SNEGSKA (reference sequence). Trimming left V 5 bases short and J 6 bases short, with 25 bases between. The CDR3 DNA reads as TGCAGTGCTCTCCTCACACCGGGAGGGATTTACGCTGAAGCTTTCTTT. It specifies CSALLTPGGIYAEAFF.